This T cell receptor (beta chain) emerged from a study of blood T cell repertoires in COVID-19. The wider study: The United States, Italy and Spain supplied acute and convalescent COVID-19 samples. PBMCs, B-cell-depleted T cells, or T cells were the source of the cDNA or gDNA that made up the material.

CDR3 length equals 16 residues. The V gene's germline CDR1 is SSHAT and CDR2 FNYEAQ (reference sequence). V lost 1 base to trimming and J lost 0 bases, with 9 bases between them. Per the study methods: It was from reference gene primer amplification that nucleated cell counts were estimated. TCRdb's copy holds only in-frame clones and misses some; the assay was immunoSEQ multiplex PCR. V, J and clone size were drawn from that table, and D and trimming were deduced from the DNA. The data hold 490,000 or so clones, with 88% observed a single time. Categorization into cohorts depended on clinical history that participants reported.

The rearrangement links TRBV7-7 to TRBJ2-2; no clear D. Specimen: PBMCs or T cells enriched from blood (not recorded which). This TCR was sampled from a woman aged 55-70 years who had recovered from COVID-19. The CDR3 spells CASSLDGGANTGELFF. CDR3 bases: TGTGCCAGCAGCTTAGATGGTGGAGCGAACACCGGGGAGCTGTTTTTT.